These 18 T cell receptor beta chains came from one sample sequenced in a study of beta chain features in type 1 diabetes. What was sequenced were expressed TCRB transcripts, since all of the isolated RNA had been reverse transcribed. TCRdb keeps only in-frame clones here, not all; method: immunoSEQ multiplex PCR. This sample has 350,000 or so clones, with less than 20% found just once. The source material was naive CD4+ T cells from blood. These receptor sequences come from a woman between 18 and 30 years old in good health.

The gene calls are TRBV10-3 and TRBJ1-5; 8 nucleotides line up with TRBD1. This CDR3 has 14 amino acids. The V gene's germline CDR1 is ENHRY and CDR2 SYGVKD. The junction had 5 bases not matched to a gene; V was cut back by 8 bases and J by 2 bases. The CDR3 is CAIGATGGNQPQHF. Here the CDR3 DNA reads TGTGCCATCGGGGCGACAGGGGGCAATCAGCCCCAGCATTTT.

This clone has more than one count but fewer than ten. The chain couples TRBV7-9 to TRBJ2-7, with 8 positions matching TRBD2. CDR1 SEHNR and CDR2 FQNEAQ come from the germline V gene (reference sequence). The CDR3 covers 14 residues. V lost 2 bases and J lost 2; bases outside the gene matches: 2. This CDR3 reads CASSLSSGAYEQYF. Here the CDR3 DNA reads TGTGCCAGCAGCTTAAGTAGCGGGGCCTACGAGCAGTACTTC.

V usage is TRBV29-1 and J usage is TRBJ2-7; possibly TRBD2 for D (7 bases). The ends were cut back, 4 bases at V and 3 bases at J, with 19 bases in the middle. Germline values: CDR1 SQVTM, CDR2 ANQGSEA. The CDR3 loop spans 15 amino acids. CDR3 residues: CSVGGGGAPDYEQYF. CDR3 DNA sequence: TGCAGCGTTGGGGGAGGGGGGGCTCCTGACTACGAGCAGTACTTC.

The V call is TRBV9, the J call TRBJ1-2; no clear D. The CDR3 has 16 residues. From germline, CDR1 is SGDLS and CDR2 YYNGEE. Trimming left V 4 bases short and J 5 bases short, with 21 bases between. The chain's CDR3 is CASSLQREAVLYGYTF. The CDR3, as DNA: TGTGCCAGCAGCCTCCAGAGAGAGGCCGTGTTATATGGCTACACCTTC.

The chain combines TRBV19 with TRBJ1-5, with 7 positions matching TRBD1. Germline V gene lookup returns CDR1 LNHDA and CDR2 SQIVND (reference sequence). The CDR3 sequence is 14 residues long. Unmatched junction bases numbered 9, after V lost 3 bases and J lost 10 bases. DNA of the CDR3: TGTGCCAGTAGTATCGCACAGGGGTCTTACCCCCAGCATTTT. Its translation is CASSIAQGSYPQHF.

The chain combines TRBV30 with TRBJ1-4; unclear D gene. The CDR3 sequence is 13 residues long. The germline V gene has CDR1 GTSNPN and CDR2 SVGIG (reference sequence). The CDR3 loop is CASGRNENEKLFF. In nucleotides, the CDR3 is TGTGCAAGCGGAAGGAATGAAAATGAAAAACTGTTTTTT.

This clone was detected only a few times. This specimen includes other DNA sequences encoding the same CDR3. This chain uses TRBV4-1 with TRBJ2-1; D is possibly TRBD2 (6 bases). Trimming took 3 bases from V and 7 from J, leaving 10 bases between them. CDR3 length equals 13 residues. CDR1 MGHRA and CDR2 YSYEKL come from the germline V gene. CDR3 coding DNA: TGCGCCAGCAGCCAGGAGGGTGGGAATGAGCAGTTCTTC. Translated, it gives CASSQEGGNEQFF.

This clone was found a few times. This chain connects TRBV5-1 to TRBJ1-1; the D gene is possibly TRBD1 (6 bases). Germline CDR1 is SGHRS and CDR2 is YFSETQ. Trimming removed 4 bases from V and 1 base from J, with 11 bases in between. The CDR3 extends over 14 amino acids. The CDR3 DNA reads TGCGCCAGCAGCCAAGGACAGAAGAACACTGAAGCTTTCTTT. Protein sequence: CASSQGQKNTEAFF.

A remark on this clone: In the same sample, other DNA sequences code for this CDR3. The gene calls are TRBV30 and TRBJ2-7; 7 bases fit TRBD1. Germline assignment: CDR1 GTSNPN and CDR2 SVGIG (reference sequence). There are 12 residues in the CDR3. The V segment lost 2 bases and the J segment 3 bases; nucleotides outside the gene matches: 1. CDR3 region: CAWSRTGYEQYF. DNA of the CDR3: TGTGCCTGGAGTCGGACAGGCTACGAGCAGTACTTC.

The CDR3 region is CASSKGLRFGGSICNEQFF. The CDR3 region has the DNA TGTGCCAGCAGCAAGGGGTTACGGTTCGGCGGGAGTATCTGCAATGAGCAGTTCTTC. This sequence joins TRBV21-1 and TRBJ2-1; the table assigns TRBD2, which was not confirmed against the DNA. TRBV21-1 constitutes a pseudogene. The CDR3 covers 19 residues.

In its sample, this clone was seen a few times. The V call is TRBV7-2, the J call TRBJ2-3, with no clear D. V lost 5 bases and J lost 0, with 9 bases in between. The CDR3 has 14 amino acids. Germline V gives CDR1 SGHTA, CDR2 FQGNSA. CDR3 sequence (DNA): TGTGCCAGCAGCCTACAACAGAGCACAGATACGCAGTATTTT. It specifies CASSLQQSTDTQYF. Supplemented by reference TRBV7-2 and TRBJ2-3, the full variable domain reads GAGVSQSPSNKVTEKGKDVELRCDPISGHTALYWYRQSLGQGLEFLIYFQGNSAPDKSGLPSDRFSAERTGGSVSTLTIQRTQQEDSAVYLCASSLQQSTDTQYFGPGTRLTVL.

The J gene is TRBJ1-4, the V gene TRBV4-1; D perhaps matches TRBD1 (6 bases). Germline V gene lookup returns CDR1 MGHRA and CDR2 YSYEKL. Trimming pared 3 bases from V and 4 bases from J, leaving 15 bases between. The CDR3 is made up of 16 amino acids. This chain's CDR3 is CASSQLYRVDNEKLFF. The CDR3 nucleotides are TGCGCCAGCAGCCAGCTCTACAGGGTCGATAATGAAAAACTGTTTTTT.

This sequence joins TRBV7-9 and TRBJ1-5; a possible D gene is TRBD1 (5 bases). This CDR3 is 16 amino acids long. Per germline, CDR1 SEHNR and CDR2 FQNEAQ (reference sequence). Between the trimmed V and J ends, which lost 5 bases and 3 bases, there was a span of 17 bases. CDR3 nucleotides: TGTGCCAGCAGCCCCACTGCGGGACTGCACAATCAGCCCCAGCATTTT. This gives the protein CASSPTAGLHNQPQHF.

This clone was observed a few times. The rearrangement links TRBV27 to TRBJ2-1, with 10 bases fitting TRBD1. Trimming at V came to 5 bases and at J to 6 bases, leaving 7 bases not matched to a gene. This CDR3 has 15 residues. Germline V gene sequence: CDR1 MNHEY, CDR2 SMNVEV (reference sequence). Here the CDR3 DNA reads TGTGCCAGCAGTACCCGATGGACAGGGGGCAATGAGCAGTTCTTC. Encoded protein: CASSTRWTGGNEQFF.

The CDR3 spells CSVKRGQNTDTQYF. CDR3 DNA sequence: TGCAGCGTGAAACGGGGACAGAACACAGATACGCAGTATTTT. The chain employs TRBV29-1 and TRBJ2-3, with 7 bases lining up with TRBD1. V gave up 6 bases and J gave up 2 bases; unmatched junction bases: 8. CDR3 size: 14 residues. Germline CDR1 and CDR2: SQVTM and ANQGSEA.

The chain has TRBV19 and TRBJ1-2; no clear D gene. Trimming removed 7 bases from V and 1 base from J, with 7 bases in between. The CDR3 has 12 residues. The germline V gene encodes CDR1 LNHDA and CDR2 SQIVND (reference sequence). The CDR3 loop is CASNVNNYGYTF. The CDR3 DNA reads TGTGCCAGTAATGTCAATAACTATGGCTACACCTTC. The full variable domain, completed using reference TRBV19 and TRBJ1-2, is DGGITQSPKYLFRKEGQNVTLSCEQNLNHDAMYWYRQDPGQGLRLIYYSQIVNDFQKGDIAEGYSVSREKKESFPLTVTSAQKNPTAFYLCASNVNNYGYTFGSGTRLTVV.

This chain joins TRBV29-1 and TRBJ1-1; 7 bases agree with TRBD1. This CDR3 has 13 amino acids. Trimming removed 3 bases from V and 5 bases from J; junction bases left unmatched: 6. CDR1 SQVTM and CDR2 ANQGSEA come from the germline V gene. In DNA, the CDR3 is TGCAGCGTTGACCAATCCAGGGGGACTGAAGCTTTCTTT. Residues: CSVDQSRGTEAFF.

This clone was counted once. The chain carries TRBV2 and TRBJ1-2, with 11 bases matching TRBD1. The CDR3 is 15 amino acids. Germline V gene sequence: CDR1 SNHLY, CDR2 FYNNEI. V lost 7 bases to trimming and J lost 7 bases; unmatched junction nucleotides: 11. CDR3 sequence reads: CASTSGQGGISGYTF. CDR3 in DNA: TGTGCCAGCACGTCGGGACAGGGGGGAATCAGTGGCTACACCTTC.